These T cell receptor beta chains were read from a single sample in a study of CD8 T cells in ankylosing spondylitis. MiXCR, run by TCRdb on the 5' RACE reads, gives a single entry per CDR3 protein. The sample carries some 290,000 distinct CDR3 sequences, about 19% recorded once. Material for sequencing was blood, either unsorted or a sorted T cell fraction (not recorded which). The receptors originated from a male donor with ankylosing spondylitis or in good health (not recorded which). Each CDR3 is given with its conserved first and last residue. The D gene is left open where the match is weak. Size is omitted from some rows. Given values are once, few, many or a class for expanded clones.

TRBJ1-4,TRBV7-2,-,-,CASSLALGRLGEKLFF,TGTGCCAGCAGCTTAGCGCTGGGGCGGCTGGGTGAAAAACTGTTTTTT
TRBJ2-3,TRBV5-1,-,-,CASSLGGGWADTQYF,TGCGCCAGCAGCTTAGGAGGAGGATGGGCAGATACGCAGTATTTT
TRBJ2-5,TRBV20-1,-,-,CSATEAVQETQYF,TGCAGTGCTACCGAGGCAGTGCAAGAGACCCAGTACTTC
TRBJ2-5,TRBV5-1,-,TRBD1,CASSDGTEETQYF,TGCGCCAGCAGCGACGGGACAGAAGAGACCCAGTACTTC
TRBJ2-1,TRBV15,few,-,CATSRDSGASYNEQFF,TGTGCCACCAGCAGAGATTCGGGGGCCTCCTACAATGAGCAGTTCTTC
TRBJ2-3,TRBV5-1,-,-,CASSLGVWTDTQYF,TGCGCCAGCAGCTTGGGGGTTTGGACAGATACGCAGTATTTT
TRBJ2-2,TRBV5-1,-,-,CASSLIPIQGFTGELFF,TGCGCCAGCAGCCTAATCCCTATCCAGGGTTTCACCGGGGAGCTGTTTTTT
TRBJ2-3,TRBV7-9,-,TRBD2,CASSSTSGRADTQYF,TGTGCCAGCAGCTCTACTAGCGGGAGGGCAGATACGCAGTATTTT
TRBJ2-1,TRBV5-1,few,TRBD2,CASSGTPGLGYNEQFF,TGCGCCAGCAGCGGAACCCCGGGACTAGGATACAATGAGCAGTTCTTC
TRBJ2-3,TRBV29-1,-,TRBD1,CSGKRDSSNTDTQYF,TGCAGCGGTAAGAGGGACAGCTCTAACACAGATACGCAGTATTTT
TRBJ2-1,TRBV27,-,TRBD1,CASSDRGGSYNEQFF,TGTGCCAGCAGTGACAGGGGCGGCTCCTACAATGAGCAGTTCTTC
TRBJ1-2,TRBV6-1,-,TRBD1,CASSGTASSGYTF,TGTGCCAGCAGCGGGACAGCCTCCTCTGGCTACACCTTC
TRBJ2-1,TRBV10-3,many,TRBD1,CAISGGTGGEQFF,TGTGCCATCAGTGGCGGGACAGGGGGAGAGCAGTTCTTC
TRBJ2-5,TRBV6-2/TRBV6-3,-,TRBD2,CASSPPRTSGGETQYF,TGTGCCAGCAGCCCCCCCCGCACTAGCGGGGGTGAGACCCAGTACTTC
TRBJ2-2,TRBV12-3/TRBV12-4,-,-,CTSSLQGLAGELFF,TGTACCAGCAGTTTGCAGGGGTTAGCCGGGGAGCTGTTTTTT
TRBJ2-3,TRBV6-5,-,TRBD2,CASSYGRTSGLSDTQYF,TGTGCCAGCAGTTACGGCAGGACTAGCGGGTTATCAGATACGCAGTATTTT
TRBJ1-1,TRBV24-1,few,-,CATSDLWGTEAFF,TGTGCCACCAGTGATTTATGGGGGACTGAAGCTTTCTTT
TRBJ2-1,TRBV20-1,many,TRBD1,CSAKDRVILDEQFF,TGCAGTGCCAAGGACAGGGTAATTTTGGATGAGCAGTTCTTC
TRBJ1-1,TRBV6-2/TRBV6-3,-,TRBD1,CASTWGTAGSTEAFF,TGTGCCAGCACCTGGGGGACAGCGGGTTCGACTGAAGCTTTCTTT
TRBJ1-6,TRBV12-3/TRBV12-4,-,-,CASSLVRDSPLHF,TGTGCCAGCAGTTTAGTGAGGGATTCACCCCTCCACTTT
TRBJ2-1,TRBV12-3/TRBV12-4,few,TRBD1,CASRVGGQGPGEQFF,TGTGCCAGCAGGGTAGGGGGACAGGGCCCCGGGGAGCAGTTCTTC
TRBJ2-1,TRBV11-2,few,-,CASSSVRGGDEQFF,TGTGCCAGCAGCTCAGTCAGGGGTGGCGATGAGCAGTTCTTC
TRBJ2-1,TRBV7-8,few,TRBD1,CASSLAWRQGRVGREQFF,TGTGCCAGCAGCTTAGCTTGGCGACAGGGTCGGGTGGGGCGTGAGCAGTTCTTC
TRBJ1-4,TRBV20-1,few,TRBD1,CSARGGDRPSFNEKLFF,TGCAGTGCTAGAGGGGGGGACAGACCCTCCTTTAATGAAAAACTGTTTTTT
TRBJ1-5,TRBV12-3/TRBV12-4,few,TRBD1,CASSLSRTGGYPQPQHF,TGTGCCAGCAGTTTATCAAGGACAGGGGGTTACCCTCAGCCCCAGCATTTT
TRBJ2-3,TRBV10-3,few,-,CAIAGSTDTQYF,TGTGCCATCGCGGGATCCACAGATACGCAGTATTTT
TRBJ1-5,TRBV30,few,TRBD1,CAWGDRGQPQHF,TGTGCCTGGGGGGACAGGGGACAGCCCCAGCATTTT
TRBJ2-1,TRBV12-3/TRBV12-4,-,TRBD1,CASSWAGGRDEQFF,TGTGCCAGCAGTTGGGCAGGGGGCAGGGATGAGCAGTTCTTC
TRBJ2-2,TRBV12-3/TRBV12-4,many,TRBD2,CASRLAGGVGELFF,TGTGCCAGCAGGCTAGCGGGGGGTGTCGGGGAGCTGTTTTTT
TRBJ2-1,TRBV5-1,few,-,CASTRATLGEQFF,TGCGCCAGCACCCGGGCCACTCTCGGTGAGCAGTTCTTC
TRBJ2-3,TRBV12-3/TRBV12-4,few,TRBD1,CASSSGQVFTDTQYF,TGTGCCAGCAGTTCCGGACAGGTATTCACAGATACGCAGTATTTT
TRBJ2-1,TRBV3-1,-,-,CASSPGMSSSYNEQFF,TGTGCCAGCAGTCCCGGGATGAGCAGTTCCTACAATGAGCAGTTCTTC
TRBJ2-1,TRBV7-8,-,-,CASSRTGSEQFF,TGTGCCAGCAGCCGCACGGGGAGTGAGCAGTTCTTC
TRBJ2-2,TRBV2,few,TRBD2,CASSRWGGTGELFF,TGTGCCAGCAGCCGGTGGGGGGGAACCGGGGAGCTGTTTTTT
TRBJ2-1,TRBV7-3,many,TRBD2,CASSSDSGGADEQFF,TGTGCCAGCAGCTCCGATAGCGGGGGGGCCGATGAGCAGTTCTTC
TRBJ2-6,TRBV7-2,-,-,CASSLAPYRRRVGSGANVLTF,TGTGCCAGCAGCTTAGCTCCCTACCGGAGACGCGTCGGCTCTGGGGCCAACGTCCTGACTTTC
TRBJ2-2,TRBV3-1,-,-,CASQGGLSNTGELFF,TGTGCCAGCCAGGGGGGACTCTCGAACACCGGGGAGCTGTTTTTT
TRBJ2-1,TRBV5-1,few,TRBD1,CASSYTGTGVDEQFF,TGCGCCAGCAGCTACACCGGGACAGGGGTTGATGAGCAGTTCTTC
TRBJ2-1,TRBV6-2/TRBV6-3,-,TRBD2,CASTFSGVIEQFF,TGTGCCAGCACCTTTAGCGGGGTCATTGAGCAGTTCTTC
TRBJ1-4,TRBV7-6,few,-,CASSLANPGGYNEKLFF,TGTGCCAGCAGCTTAGCGAACCCTGGGGGGTATAATGAAAAACTGTTTTTT
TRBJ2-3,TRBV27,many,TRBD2,CASSSIAGTDTQYF,TGTGCCAGCAGTTCGATAGCGGGGACAGATACGCAGTATTTT
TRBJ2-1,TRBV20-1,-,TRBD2,CSARTSGSYNEQFF,TGCAGTGCTAGGACTAGCGGGAGTTACAATGAGCAGTTCTTC
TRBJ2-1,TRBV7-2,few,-,CASSLARGPSSYNEQFF,TGTGCCAGCAGCTTAGCGCGTGGTCCGAGCTCCTACAATGAGCAGTTCTTC
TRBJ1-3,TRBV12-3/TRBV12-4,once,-,CASSYGTPGNTIYF,TGTGCCAGCAGTTACGGGACACCTGGAAACACCATATATTTT
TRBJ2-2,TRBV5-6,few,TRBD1,CASSLEVQGARTGELFF,TGTGCCAGCAGCTTAGAAGTACAGGGGGCAAGGACCGGGGAGCTGTTTTTT
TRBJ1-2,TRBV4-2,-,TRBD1,CASSPETGLGYTF,TGTGCCAGCAGCCCCGAGACAGGGTTGGGCTACACCTTC
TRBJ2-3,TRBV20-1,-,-,CSATFGVGLSTDTQYF,TGCAGTGCAACCTTCGGTGTGGGCCTGAGCACAGATACGCAGTATTTT
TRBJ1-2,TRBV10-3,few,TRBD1,CAISNIPGQGQIYGYTF,TGTGCCATCAGTAACATCCCGGGACAGGGACAGATCTATGGCTACACCTTC
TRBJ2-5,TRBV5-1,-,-,CASSLLRTVQETQYF,TGCGCCAGCAGCTTGCTTCGGACAGTACAAGAGACCCAGTACTTC
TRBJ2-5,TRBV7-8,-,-,CASSPRSGPIQETQYF,TGTGCCAGCAGCCCCCGGAGCGGGCCTATACAAGAGACCCAGTACTTC
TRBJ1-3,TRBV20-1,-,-,CSARVWDSGNTIYF,TGCAGTGCTAGAGTTTGGGACTCTGGAAACACCATATATTTT
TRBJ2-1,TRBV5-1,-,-,CASSFTLSANNEQFF,TGCGCCAGCAGCTTTACTTTGTCAGCCAACAATGAGCAGTTCTTC
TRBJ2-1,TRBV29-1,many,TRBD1,CSVESDRVPYNEQFF,TGCAGCGTTGAATCGGACAGGGTTCCCTACAATGAGCAGTTCTTC
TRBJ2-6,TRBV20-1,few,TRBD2,CSAQSGGASGANVLTF,TGCAGTGCCCAGAGCGGGGGGGCCTCTGGGGCCAACGTCCTGACTTTC
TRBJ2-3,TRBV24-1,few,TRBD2,CATSDASLAGADTQYF,TGTGCCACCAGTGATGCGAGCCTAGCGGGAGCTGATACGCAGTATTTT
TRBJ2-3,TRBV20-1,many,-,CSAGGGEDTQYF,TGCAGTGCTGGGGGGGGCGAAGATACGCAGTATTTT
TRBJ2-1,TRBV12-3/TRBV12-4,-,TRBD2,CASSQKRASGHNEQFF,TGTGCCAGCAGTCAAAAGAGGGCTAGCGGTCACAATGAGCAGTTCTTC
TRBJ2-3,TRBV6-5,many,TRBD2,CASSWQRGGADTQYF,TGTGCCAGCAGTTGGCAGCGGGGAGGGGCAGATACGCAGTATTTT
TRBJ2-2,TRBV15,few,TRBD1,CATSSPTGTGELFF,TGTGCCACCAGCAGCCCGACAGGGACCGGGGAGCTGTTTTTT
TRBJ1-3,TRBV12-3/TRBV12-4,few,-,CASSLTRVDTIYF,TGTGCCAGCAGTTTAACCAGGGTGGACACCATATATTTT